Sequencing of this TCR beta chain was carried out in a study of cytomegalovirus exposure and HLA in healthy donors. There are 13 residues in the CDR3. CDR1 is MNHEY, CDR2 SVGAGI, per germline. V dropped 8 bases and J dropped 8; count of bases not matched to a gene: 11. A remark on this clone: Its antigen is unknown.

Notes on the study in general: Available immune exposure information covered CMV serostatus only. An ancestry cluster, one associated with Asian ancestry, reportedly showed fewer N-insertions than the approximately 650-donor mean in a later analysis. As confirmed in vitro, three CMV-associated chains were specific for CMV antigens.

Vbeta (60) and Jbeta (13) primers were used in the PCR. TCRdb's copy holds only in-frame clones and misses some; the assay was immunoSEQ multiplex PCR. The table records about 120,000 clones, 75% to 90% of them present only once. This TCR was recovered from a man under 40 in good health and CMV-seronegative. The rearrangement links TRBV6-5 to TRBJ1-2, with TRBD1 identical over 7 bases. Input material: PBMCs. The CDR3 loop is CASGTVLGRGYTF. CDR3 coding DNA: TGTGCCAGCGGGACAGTCCTAGGTCGGGGCTACACCTTC.